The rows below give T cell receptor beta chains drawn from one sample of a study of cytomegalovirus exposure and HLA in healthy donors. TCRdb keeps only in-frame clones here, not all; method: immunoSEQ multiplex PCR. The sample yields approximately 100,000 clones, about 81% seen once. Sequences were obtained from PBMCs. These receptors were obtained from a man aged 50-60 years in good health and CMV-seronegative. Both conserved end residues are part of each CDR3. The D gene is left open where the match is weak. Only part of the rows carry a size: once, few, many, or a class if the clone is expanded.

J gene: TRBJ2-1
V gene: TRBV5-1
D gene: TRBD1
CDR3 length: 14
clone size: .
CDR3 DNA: TGCGCCAGCAGCTTGGGACAGGGACACAATGAGCAGTTCTTC
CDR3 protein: CASSLGQGHNEQFF

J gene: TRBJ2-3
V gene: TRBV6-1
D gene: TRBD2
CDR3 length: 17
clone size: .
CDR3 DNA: TGTGCCAGCAGTGAAATATGGACGAGTGGGAGGGTAGATACGCAGTATTTT
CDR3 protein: CASSEIWTSGRVDTQYF

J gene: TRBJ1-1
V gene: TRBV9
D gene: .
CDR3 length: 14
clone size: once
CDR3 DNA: TGTGCCAGCAGCACACGGACAGATAACACTGAAGCTTTCTTT
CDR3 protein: CASSTRTDNTEAFF

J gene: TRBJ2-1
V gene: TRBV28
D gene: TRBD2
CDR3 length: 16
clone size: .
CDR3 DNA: TGTGCCAGCAGGCCTGAAGGGACTAGCGGTCGCAATGAGCAGTTCTTC
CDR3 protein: CASRPEGTSGRNEQFF

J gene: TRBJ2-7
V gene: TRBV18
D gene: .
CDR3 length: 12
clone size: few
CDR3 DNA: TGTGCCAGCTCAATTCTTCCCTACGAGCAGTACTTC
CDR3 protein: CASSILPYEQYF

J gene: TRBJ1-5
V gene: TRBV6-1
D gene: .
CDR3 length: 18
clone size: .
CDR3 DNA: TGTGCCAGCAGTGACTGGCCAAGGAGGGATTATAGCAATCAGCCCCAGCATTTT
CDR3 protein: CASSDWPRRDYSNQPQHF

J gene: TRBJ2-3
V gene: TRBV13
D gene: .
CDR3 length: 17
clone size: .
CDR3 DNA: TGTGCCAGCAGCCCGTTAATAGCACCCTCGCGCACAGATACGCAGTATTTT
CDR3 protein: CASSPLIAPSRTDTQYF

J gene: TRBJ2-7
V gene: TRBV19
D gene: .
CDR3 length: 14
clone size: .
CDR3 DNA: TGTGCCAGTAGTATAGTGGGGAGCTCCTACGAGCAGTACTTC
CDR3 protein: CASSIVGSSYEQYF

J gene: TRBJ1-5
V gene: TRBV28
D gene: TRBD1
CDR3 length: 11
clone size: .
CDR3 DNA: TGTGCCAGCAGTCCCCAGGGGGCCCAGCATTTT
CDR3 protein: CASSPQGAQHF

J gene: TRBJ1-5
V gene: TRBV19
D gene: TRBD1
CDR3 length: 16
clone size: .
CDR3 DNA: TGTGCCAGTTCCGACAGGGTAAGAAGGGGCAATCAGCCCCAGCATTTT
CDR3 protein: CASSDRVRRGNQPQHF

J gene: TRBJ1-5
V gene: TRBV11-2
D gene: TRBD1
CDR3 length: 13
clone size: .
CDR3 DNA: TGTGCCAGCAGCTTACAGGGACAGCAGCCCCAGCATTTT
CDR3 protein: CASSLQGQQPQHF

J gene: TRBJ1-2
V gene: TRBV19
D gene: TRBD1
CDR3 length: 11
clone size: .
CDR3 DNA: TGTGCCAGTATCCACAGGGGCGGCTACACCTTC
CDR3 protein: CASIHRGGYTF

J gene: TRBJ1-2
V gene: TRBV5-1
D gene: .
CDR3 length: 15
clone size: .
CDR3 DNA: TGCGCCAGCAGGCCCCAGGCGGGCTCCCGCTATGGCTACACCTTC
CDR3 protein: CASRPQAGSRYGYTF

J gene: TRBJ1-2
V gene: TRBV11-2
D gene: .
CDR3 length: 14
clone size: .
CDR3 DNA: TGTGCCAGCAGCTTAAGTTCCTCGGGCTATGGCTACACCTTC
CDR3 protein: CASSLSSSGYGYTF

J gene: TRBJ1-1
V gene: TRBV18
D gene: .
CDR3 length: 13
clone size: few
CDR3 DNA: TGTGCCAGCTCACCGTCCGAGGGCACTGAAGCTTTCTTT
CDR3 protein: CASSPSEGTEAFF

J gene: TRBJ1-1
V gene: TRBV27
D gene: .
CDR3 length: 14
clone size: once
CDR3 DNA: TGTGCCAGCAGTTTAAACAGGGTAGGCACTGAAGCTTTCTTT
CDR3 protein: CASSLNRVGTEAFF

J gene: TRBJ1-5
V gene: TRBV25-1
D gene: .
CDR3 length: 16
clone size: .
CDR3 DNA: TGTGCCAGCACTGGAAGGAACAGGGCCGTCTCTGTACCCCAGCATTTT
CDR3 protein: CASTGRNRAVSVPQHF

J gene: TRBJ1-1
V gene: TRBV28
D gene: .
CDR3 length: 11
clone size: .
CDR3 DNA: TGTGCCAGCAGTTTATCTTCTGAAGCTTTCTTT
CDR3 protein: CASSLSSEAFF

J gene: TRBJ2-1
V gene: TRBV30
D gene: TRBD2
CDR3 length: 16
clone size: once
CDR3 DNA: TGTGCCTGGACGGCGGGGACTAGCGGATCCTACAATGAGCAGTTCTTC
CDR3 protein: CAWTAGTSGSYNEQFF

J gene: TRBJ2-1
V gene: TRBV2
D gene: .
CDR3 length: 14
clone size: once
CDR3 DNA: TGTGCCAGTAGACTAGACTTGAATTCGAATGAGCAGTTCTTC
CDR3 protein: CASRLDLNSNEQFF

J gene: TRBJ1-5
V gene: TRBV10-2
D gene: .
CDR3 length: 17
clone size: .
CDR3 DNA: TGCGCCAGCAGCCCCGGTAGGGGAGGGGATAGCAATCAGCCCCAGCATTTT
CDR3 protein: CASSPGRGGDSNQPQHF

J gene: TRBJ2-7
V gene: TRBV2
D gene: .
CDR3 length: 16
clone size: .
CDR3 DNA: TGTGCCAGCAGTGCCCTGACATGGGGAGACTCCTACGAGCAGTACTTC
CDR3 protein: CASSALTWGDSYEQYF

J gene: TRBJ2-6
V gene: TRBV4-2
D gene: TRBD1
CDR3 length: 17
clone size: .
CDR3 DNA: TGTGCCAGCAGCCAACCCCAGGGGGCTGGAGGGGCCAACGTCCTGACTTTC
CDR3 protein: CASSQPQGAGGANVLTF

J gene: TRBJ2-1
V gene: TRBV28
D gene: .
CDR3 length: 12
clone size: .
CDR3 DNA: TGTGCCAGCAGTCGGGAAATGGGTGAGCAGTTCTTC
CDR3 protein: CASSREMGEQFF

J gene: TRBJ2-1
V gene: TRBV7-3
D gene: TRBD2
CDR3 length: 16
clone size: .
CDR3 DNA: TGTGCCAGCAGCTTAATAGCTAGCGGGACATCCAATGAGCAGTTCTTC
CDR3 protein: CASSLIASGTSNEQFF

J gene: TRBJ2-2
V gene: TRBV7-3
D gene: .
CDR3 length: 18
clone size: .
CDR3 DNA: TGTGCCAGCAGCTTAGGTTTAGGGGGTTACGCGAACACCGGGGAGCTGTTTTTT
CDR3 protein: CASSLGLGGYANTGELFF

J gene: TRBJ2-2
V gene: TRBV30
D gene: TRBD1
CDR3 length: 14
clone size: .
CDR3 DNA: TGTGCCTGTGTTAAGGGGGCGGCTACCGGGGAGCTGTTTTTT
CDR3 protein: CACVKGAATGELFF

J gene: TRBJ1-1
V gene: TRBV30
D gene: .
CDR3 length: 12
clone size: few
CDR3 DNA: TGTGCCTGGAGTGATAGCCACACTGAAGCTTTCTTT
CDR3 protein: CAWSDSHTEAFF

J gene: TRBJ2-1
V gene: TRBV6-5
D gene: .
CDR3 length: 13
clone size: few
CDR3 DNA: TGTGCCAGCAGTTATGCGGGAAACAATGAGCAGTTCTTC
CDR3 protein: CASSYAGNNEQFF

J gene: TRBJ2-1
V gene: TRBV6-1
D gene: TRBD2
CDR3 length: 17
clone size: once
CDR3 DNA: TGTGCCAGCAGTGAGGTAAGCCGAGCAGGGCGGGGGAACAAAAAATTCTTC
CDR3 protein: CASSEVSRAGRGNKKFF

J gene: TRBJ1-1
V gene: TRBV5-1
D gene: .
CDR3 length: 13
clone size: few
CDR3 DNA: TGCGCCAGCAGCTTCTCTCCGAACACTGAAGCTTTCTTT
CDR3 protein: CASSFSPNTEAFF

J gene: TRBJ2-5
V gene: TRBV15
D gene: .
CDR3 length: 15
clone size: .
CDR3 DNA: TGTGCCACCAGCAGATCCTCGAGGGTCCAAGAGACCCAGTACTTC
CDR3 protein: CATSRSSRVQETQYF

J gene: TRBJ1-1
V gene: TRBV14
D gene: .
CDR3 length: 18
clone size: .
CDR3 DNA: TGTGCCAGCAGCCAAGAAAAAGGAGGTATTGGGGGCAACACTGAAGCTTTCTTT
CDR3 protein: CASSQEKGGIGGNTEAFF

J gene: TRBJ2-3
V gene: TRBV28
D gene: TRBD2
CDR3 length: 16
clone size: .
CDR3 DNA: TGTGCCAGCAGTTTGGGGGGTAGCGGGAGAATAGATACGCAGTATTTT
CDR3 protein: CASSLGGSGRIDTQYF

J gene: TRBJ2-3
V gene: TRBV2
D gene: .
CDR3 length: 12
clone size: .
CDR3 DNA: TGTGCCAGCAGCACAGGGCCAGATACGCAGTATTTT
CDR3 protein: CASSTGPDTQYF

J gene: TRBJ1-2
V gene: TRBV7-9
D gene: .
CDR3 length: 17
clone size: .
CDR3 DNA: TGTGCCAGCAGCCGACTTAATCCGGACCTAGGGGGTAAAGGCTACACCTTC
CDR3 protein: CASSRLNPDLGGKGYTF

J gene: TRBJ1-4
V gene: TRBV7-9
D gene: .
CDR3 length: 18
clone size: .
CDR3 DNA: TGTGCCAGCAGCTTACCGAATCGGGGGATTACAACTAATGAAAAACTGTTTTTT
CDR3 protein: CASSLPNRGITTNEKLFF

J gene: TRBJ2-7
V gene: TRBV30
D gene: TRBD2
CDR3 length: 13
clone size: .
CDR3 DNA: TGTGCCTCCACTAGCGGGAGTTCCTACGAGCAGTACTTC
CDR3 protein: CASTSGSSYEQYF

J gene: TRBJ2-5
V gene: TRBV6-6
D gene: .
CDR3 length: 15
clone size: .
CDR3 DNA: TGTGCCAGCAGTTCCTCTCAGGGGTACCAAGAGACCCAGTACTTC
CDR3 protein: CASSSSQGYQETQYF

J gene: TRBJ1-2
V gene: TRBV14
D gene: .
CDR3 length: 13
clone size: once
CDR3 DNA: TGTGCCAGCAGCCAAGCCAGGGACTATGGCTACACCTTC
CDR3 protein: CASSQARDYGYTF

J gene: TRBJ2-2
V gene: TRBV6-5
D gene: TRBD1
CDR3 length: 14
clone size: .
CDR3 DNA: TGTGCCAGCAGACCGTACAGGGGCACCGGGGAGCTGTTTTTT
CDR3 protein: CASRPYRGTGELFF

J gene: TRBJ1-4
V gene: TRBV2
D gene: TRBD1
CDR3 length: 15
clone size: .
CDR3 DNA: TGTGCCAGCAGTGACTCCAGGGGGATGGCGGAAAAACTGTTTTTT
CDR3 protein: CASSDSRGMAEKLFF

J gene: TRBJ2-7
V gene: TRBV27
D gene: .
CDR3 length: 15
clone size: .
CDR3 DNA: TGTGCCAGCAGTTTATCATGGAGGGAAGGGGACGAGCAGTACTTC
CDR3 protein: CASSLSWREGDEQYF

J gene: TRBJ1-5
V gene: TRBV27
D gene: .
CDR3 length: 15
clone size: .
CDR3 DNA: TGTGCCAGCAGTTTAGGTCAGGGGTACAATCAGCCCCAGCATTTT
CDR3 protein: CASSLGQGYNQPQHF

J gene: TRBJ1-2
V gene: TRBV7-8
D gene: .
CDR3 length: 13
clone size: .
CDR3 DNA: TGTGCCAGCAGCTCAACAGGGTACGGTGGCTACACCTTC
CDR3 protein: CASSSTGYGGYTF

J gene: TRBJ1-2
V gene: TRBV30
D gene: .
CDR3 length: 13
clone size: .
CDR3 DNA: TGTGCCTGGAGTGTCTCCGGGGAGACTGGCTACACCTTC
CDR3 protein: CAWSVSGETGYTF

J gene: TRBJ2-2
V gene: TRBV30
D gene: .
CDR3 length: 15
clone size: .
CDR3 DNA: TGTGCCTGGATGGCTGGCGGGGTAAACACCGGGGAGCTGTTTTTT
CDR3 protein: CAWMAGGVNTGELFF

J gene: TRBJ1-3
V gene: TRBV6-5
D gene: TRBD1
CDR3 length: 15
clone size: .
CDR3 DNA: TGTGCCAGCAGTTTATACAGGGGTTCTGGAAACACCATATATTTT
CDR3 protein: CASSLYRGSGNTIYF

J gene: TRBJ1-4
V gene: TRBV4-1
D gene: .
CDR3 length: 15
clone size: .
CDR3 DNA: TGCGCCAGCAGCCAAGACCACGGTCTTAATGAAAAACTGTTTTTT
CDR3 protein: CASSQDHGLNEKLFF

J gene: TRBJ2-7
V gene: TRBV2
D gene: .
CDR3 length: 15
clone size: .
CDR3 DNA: TGTGCCAGCAAGAGGACTGTAGCGGTCCCTTGGGAGCAGTACTTC
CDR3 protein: CASKRTVAVPWEQYF